This T cell receptor beta chain was captured in a study of vaccination effects on CD4 cells after COVID-19. With the ViraFEST assay, the study expanded antigen-specific CD4+ T cells using viral peptide pools, then sequenced them. Having been cultured for roughly 9 days, the cells underwent CD4+ T cell isolation. Vaccine recipients had no previous SARS-CoV-2 infection; their nucleocapsid antibodies were negative. On this clone itself: As yet, its antigen is unknown.

Clones were read by immunoSEQ multiplex PCR, and TCRdb kept only the in-frame ones, dropping some. The table has approximately 25,000 clones, around three quarters seen once. V gave up 6 bases and J gave up 5 bases; unmatched junction bases: 13. CDR1 is MNHEY, CDR2 SVGEGT, per germline. The CDR3 loop spans 16 amino acids. This chain links TRBV6-2 or TRBV6-3 with TRBJ2-5; 9 positions match TRBD2. The receptor's source is a human donor who received a COVID-19 vaccine. The source material was CD4+ T cells from PBMCs cultured with SARS-CoV-2 spike peptides, sampled before COVID-19 vaccination. In nucleotides, the CDR3 is TGTGCCAGCAGCGATCACCTTAGCGGGGGACGGGAGACCCAGTACTTC. It specifies CASSDHLSGGRETQYF.